Described below is a single T cell receptor (beta chain) sequence and its context. Its matching antigen is unknown. Trimming shortened V by 6 bases and J by 5 bases, and 17 bases separated the two germline ends. Germline assignment: CDR1 SQVTM and CDR2 ANQGSEA. The CDR3 length is 14 residues. TCRdb's table, derived via immunoSEQ multiplex PCR, lists solely in-frame clones and lacks some. Of about 100,000 clones listed, under 95% are singletons. These data belong to a study of graft-versus-host responses after intestinal transplantation. The starting material was unstimulated CD8+ T cells sorted from spleen or lymph node cells, obtained before intestinal transplant. The chain joins TRBV29-1 to TRBJ2-1, with a weak D call TRBD2 (7 bases). The sequence was obtained from a human donor who received an intestinal transplant. DNA for the CDR3: TGCAGCGTGGGGGGGCTAGCAGCTCACAATGAGCAGTTCTTC. This codes for CSVGGLAAHNEQFF.